The rows below give T cell receptor beta chains drawn from one sample of a study of blood T cell repertoires in COVID-19. Clones were read by immunoSEQ multiplex PCR, and TCRdb kept only the in-frame ones, dropping some. The sample has around 320,000 clones; nearly 90% are singletons. The specimen was PBMCs or T cells enriched from blood (not recorded which). The receptors stem from a woman aged 18-29 years with acute COVID-19. Both conserved end residues are trimmed from each CDR3. The order of the fields is J gene, V gene, CDR3 protein.

j_call: TRBJ1-5
v_call: TRBV29-1
cdr3_aa: SVEEAKPQH

j_call: TRBJ1-5
v_call: TRBV2
cdr3_aa: ASSEGRGSNQPQH

j_call: TRBJ2-7
v_call: TRBV28
cdr3_aa: ASSSLTSGTPNEQY

j_call: TRBJ1-1
v_call: TRBV5-1
cdr3_aa: ASSLGGSTGTEAF

j_call: TRBJ1-1
v_call: TRBV7-7
cdr3_aa: ASSLNVETEAF

j_call: TRBJ1-2
v_call: TRBV6-5
cdr3_aa: ASSLGTRGYYGYT

j_call: TRBJ1-5
v_call: TRBV5-8
cdr3_aa: ASSAGQGGQPQH

j_call: TRBJ2-1
v_call: TRBV12-3/TRBV12-4
cdr3_aa: ASSTPGEQF

j_call: TRBJ1-1
v_call: TRBV5-1
cdr3_aa: ASSLSPFNTEAF

j_call: TRBJ1-5
v_call: TRBV28
cdr3_aa: ASSSGKRQPQH

j_call: TRBJ2-3
v_call: TRBV5-1
cdr3_aa: ASSLARQGRTDTQY

j_call: TRBJ1-5
v_call: TRBV19
cdr3_aa: ASSKEKERQPQH

j_call: TRBJ2-7
v_call: TRBV7-9
cdr3_aa: ASTPLGEKSYEQY

j_call: TRBJ1-5
v_call: TRBV28
cdr3_aa: ASSINPDSYSNQPQH

j_call: TRBJ2-3
v_call: TRBV2
cdr3_aa: ASFGLAGDTQY

j_call: TRBJ2-3
v_call: TRBV11-2
cdr3_aa: ASSPWASGSADTQY

j_call: TRBJ2-1
v_call: TRBV9
cdr3_aa: ASSVEGRGVYNEQF

j_call: TRBJ2-7
v_call: TRBV19
cdr3_aa: ASSIEGGQSYEQY

j_call: TRBJ2-4
v_call: TRBV28
cdr3_aa: ASSPPPHEAKNIQY

j_call: TRBJ2-3
v_call: TRBV11-2
cdr3_aa: ASSAMVWGRDTQY

j_call: TRBJ2-6
v_call: TRBV7-9
cdr3_aa: ASSSPTFSGANVLT

j_call: TRBJ2-7
v_call: TRBV9
cdr3_aa: ASSSPHSSQQY

j_call: TRBJ2-3
v_call: TRBV21-1
cdr3_aa: ASSKGGSDTQY

j_call: TRBJ2-2
v_call: TRBV10-3
cdr3_aa: AISRESGELF

j_call: TRBJ2-1
v_call: TRBV30
cdr3_aa: AWRAGNEQF

j_call: TRBJ2-2
v_call: TRBV11-3
cdr3_aa: ASSAYGTNTGELF

j_call: TRBJ2-7
v_call: TRBV2
cdr3_aa: ASRLQGTEQY

j_call: TRBJ2-3
v_call: TRBV3-1/TRBV3-2
cdr3_aa: ASSQRSGDTQY

j_call: TRBJ2-7
v_call: TRBV7-2
cdr3_aa: ASSLGPGEQYEQY

j_call: TRBJ1-6
v_call: TRBV27
cdr3_aa: ASSLWDRNSPLH

j_call: TRBJ1-5
v_call: TRBV15
cdr3_aa: ATSGEYGSNQPQH

j_call: TRBJ2-7
v_call: TRBV3-1/TRBV3-2
cdr3_aa: ASSQEAAGYEQY

j_call: TRBJ1-2
v_call: TRBV27
cdr3_aa: ASNPKRGIVHGYT

j_call: TRBJ1-5
v_call: TRBV7-9
cdr3_aa: ASSQDNQPQH

j_call: TRBJ1-1
v_call: TRBV28
cdr3_aa: ASMTGGWRNTEAF

j_call: TRBJ1-5
v_call: TRBV19
cdr3_aa: ASSRQAGDQPQH

j_call: TRBJ2-3
v_call: TRBV9
cdr3_aa: ASSVGPQPSTDTQY

j_call: TRBJ2-1
v_call: TRBV7-3
cdr3_aa: ASGAGGPNNEQF

j_call: TRBJ2-7
v_call: TRBV5-1
cdr3_aa: ASSAPGQGINEQY

j_call: TRBJ2-1
v_call: TRBV5-1
cdr3_aa: ASSYLGLAGLYNEQF

j_call: TRBJ2-1
v_call: TRBV27
cdr3_aa: ASTLTSESYNEQF

j_call: TRBJ1-3
v_call: TRBV7-2
cdr3_aa: ASSLAPGQISGNTIY

j_call: TRBJ1-3
v_call: TRBV2
cdr3_aa: ASRDQGEAGNTIY

j_call: TRBJ1-2
v_call: TRBV9
cdr3_aa: ASSGGGKDGYT

j_call: TRBJ2-5
v_call: TRBV5-1
cdr3_aa: ASSLYAGTEETQY

j_call: TRBJ1-1
v_call: TRBV7-3
cdr3_aa: ASSLTSGGKPEAF

j_call: TRBJ2-1
v_call: TRBV11-2
cdr3_aa: ASSLSGATYNEQF

j_call: TRBJ2-1
v_call: TRBV30
cdr3_aa: AYTPNSYNEQF

j_call: TRBJ2-2
v_call: TRBV28
cdr3_aa: ASTIGGTGELF

j_call: TRBJ1-2
v_call: TRBV6-5
cdr3_aa: ASSYSTGNSHYGYT

j_call: TRBJ1-2
v_call: TRBV7-9
cdr3_aa: ASSSRPTGRYGYT

j_call: TRBJ2-7
v_call: TRBV7-9
cdr3_aa: ASSVGGGEQY

j_call: TRBJ2-1
v_call: TRBV5-8
cdr3_aa: ASTVGLAVYNEQF